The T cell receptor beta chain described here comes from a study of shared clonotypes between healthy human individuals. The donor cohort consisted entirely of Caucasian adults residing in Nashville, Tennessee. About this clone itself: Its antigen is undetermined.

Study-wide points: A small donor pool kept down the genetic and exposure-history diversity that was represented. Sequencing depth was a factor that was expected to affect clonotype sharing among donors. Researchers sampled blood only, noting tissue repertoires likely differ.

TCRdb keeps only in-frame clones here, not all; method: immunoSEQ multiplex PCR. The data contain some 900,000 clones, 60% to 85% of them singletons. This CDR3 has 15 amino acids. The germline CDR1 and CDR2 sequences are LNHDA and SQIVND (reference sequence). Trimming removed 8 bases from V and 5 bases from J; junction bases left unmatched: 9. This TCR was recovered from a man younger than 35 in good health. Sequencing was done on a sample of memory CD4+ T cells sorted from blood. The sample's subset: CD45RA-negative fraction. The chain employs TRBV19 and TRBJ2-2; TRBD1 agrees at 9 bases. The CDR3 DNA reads TGTGCCAGTGCCCCCGAGACAGGGGGGACCGGGGAGCTGTTTTTT. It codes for CASAPETGGTGELFF. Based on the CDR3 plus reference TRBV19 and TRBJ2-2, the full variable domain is DGGITQSPKYLFRKEGQNVTLSCEQNLNHDAMYWYRQDPGQGLRLIYYSQIVNDFQKGDIAEGYSVSREKKESFPLTVTSAQKNPTAFYLCASAPETGGTGELFFGEGSRLTVL.